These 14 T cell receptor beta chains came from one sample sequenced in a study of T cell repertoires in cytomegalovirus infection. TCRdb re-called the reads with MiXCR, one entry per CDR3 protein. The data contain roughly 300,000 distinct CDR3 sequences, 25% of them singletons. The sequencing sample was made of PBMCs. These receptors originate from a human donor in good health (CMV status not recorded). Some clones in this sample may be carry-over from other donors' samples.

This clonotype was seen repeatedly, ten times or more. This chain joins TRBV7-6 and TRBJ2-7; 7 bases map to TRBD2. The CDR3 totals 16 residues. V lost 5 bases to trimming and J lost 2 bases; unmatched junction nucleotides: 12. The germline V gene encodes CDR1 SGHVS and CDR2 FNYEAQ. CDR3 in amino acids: CASSEPCASGPYEQYV. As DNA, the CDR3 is TGTGCCAGCAGCGAACCTTGTGCTAGCGGCCCCTACGAGCAGTACGTC.

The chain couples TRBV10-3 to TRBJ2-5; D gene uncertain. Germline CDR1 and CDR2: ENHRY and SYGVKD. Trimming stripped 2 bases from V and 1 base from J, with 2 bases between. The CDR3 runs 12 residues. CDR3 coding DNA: TGTGCCATCAGTGAGGCCCAAGAGACCCAGTACTTC. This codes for CAISEAQETQYF.

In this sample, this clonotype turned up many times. This CDR3 is CASSLEPRSIGYTF. DNA for the CDR3: TGTGCCAGCAGCTTAGAGCCCCGTTCTATTGGCTACACCTTC. The chain couples TRBV7-2 to TRBJ1-2; D gene ambiguous. In germline, CDR1 is SGHTA, CDR2 FQGNSA. The V end lost 1 base, the J end lost 7 bases, and 13 bases lay between the germline ends. CDR3 length: 14 residues.

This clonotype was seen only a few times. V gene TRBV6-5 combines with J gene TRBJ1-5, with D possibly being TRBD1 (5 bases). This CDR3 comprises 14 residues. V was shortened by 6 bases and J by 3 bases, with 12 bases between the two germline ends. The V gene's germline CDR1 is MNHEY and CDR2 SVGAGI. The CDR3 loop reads CASSQGWDNQPQHF. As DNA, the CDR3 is TGTGCCAGCAGCCAGGGTTGGGACAATCAGCCCCAGCATTTT.

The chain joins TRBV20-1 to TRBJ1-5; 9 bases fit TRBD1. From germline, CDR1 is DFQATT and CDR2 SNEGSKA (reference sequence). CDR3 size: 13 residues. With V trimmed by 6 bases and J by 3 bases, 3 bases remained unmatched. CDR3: CSAGQGFNQPQHF. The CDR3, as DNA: TGCAGTGCAGGACAGGGGTTCAATCAGCCCCAGCATTTT.

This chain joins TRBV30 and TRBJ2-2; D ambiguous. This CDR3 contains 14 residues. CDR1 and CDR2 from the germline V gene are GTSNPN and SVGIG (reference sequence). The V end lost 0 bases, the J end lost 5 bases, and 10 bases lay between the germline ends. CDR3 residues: CAWSVLLLTGELFF. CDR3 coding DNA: TGTGCCTGGAGTGTCCTCCTTTTGACCGGGGAGCTGTTTTTT. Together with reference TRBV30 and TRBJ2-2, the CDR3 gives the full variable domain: SQTIHQWPATLVQPVGSPLSLECTVEGTSNPNLYWYRQAAGRGLQLLFYSVGIGQISSEVPQNLSASRPQDRQFILSSKKLLLSDSGFYLCAWSVLLLTGELFFGEGSRLTVL.

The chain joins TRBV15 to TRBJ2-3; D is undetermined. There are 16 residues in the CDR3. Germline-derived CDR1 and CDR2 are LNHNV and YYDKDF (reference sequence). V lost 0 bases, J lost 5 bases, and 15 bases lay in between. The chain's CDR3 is CATSRDFSRNGDTQYF. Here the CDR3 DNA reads TGTGCCACCAGCAGAGATTTTAGCCGAAATGGAGATACGCAGTATTTT.

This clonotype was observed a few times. The CDR3 sequence: CASSWESLGDSPLHF. The CDR3 nucleotides are TGTGCCAGCAGCTGGGAGAGTCTGGGTGATTCACCCCTCCACTTT. V and J are TRBV5-5 and TRBJ1-6; no firm D call. CDR3 length: 15 amino acids. Trimming shortened V by 3 bases and J by 8 bases, and 15 bases separated the two germline ends. Per the germline V gene, CDR1 is SGHKS and CDR2 is YYEKEE (reference sequence). Drawing the rest from reference TRBV5-5 and TRBJ1-6, the complete variable domain is DAGVTQSPTHLIKTRGQQVTLRCSPISGHKSVSWYQQVLGQGPQFIFQYYEKEERGRGNFPDRFSARQFPNYSSELNVNALLLGDSALYLCASSWESLGDSPLHFGNGTRLTVT.

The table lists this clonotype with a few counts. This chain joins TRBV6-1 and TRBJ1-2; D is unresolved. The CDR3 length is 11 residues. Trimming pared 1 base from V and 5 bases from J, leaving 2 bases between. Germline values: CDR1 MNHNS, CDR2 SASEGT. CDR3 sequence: CASSEVYGYTF. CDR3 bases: TGTGCCAGCAGTGAAGTGTATGGCTACACCTTC.

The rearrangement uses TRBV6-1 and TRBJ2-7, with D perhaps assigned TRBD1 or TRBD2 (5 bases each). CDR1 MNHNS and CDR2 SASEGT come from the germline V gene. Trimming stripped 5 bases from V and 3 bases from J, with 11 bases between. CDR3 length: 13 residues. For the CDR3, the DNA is TGTGCCAGCAGTCAGGGACGGAACTACGAGCAGTACTTC. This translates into CASSQGRNYEQYF.

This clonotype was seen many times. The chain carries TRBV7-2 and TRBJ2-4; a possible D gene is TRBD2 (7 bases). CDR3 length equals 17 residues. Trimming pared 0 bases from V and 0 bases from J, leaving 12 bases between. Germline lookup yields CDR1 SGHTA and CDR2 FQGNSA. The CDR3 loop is CASSLAGGGLAKNIQYF. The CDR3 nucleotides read TGTGCCAGCAGCTTAGCTGGGGGGGGGCTAGCCAAAAACATTCAGTACTTC.

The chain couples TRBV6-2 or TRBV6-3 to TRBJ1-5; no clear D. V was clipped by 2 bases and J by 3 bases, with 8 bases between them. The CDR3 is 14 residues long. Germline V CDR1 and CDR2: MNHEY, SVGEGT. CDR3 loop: CASSYRQTNQPQHF. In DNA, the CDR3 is TGTGCCAGCAGTTACAGGCAGACCAATCAGCCCCAGCATTTT.

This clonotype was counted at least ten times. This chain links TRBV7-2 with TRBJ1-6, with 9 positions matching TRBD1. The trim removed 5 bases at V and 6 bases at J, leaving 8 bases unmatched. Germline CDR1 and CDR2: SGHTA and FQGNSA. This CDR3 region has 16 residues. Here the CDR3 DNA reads TGTGCCAGCAGCAAGAACAGGGGGCCGTTTAATTCACCCCTCCACTTT. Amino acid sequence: CASSKNRGPFNSPLHF.

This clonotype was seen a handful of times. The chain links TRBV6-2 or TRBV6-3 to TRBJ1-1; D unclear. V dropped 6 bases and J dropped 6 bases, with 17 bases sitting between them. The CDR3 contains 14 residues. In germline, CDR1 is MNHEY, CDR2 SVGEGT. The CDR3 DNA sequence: TGTGCCAGCAGGACCGGTCTTCAACTTCCTGAAGCTTTCTTT. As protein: CASRTGLQLPEAFF.